Listed here are 25 T cell receptor beta chains from one sample, sequenced in a study of T cells in Graves' hyperthyroidism and ophthalmopathy. Amplification yielded TCR beta CDR3 regions, with RNA transcripts as the source. A first-round RT-PCR of the TCR CDR3 used the HTBI primer set. TCRdb redid the calling of the multiplex PCR reads with MiXCR, one entry per CDR3 protein. The table includes roughly 550,000 distinct CDR3 sequences, about 16% detected once. The sequencing sample was made of blood. The receptors shown here come from a woman aged 25-40 years with Graves' ophthalmopathy.

This clonotype is a singleton in its sample. The chain joins TRBV18 to TRBJ2-1, with 7 nucleotides matching TRBD2. Germline CDR1 is KGHSH and CDR2 is LQKENI. CDR3 size: 16 residues. The trim removed 4 bases at V and 8 bases at J, leaving 14 bases unmatched. In DNA form, the CDR3 reads TGTGCCAGCTCACAGTCTAAGGGGAGGGCTGTGGATGAGCAGTTCTTC. It specifies CASSQSKGRAVDEQFF.

The J gene is TRBJ2-6, the V gene TRBV18; 11 nucleotides line up with TRBD1. Germline assignment: CDR1 KGHSH and CDR2 LQKENI. J was trimmed by 2 bases and V by 6 bases; bases with no gene match: 3. The CDR3 length is 16 residues. CDR3: CASSLDRGPGANVLTF. CDR3 nucleotides: TGTGCCAGCTCTCTGGACAGGGGGCCTGGGGCCAACGTCCTGACTTTC. Full variable domain (missing parts from reference TRBV18 and TRBJ2-6): NAGVMQNPRHLVRRRGQEARLRCSPMKGHSHVYWYRQLPEEGLKFMVYLQKENIIDESGMPKERFSAEFPKEGPSILRIQQVVRGDSAAYFCASSLDRGPGANVLTFGAGSRLTVL.

This clonotype was picked up many times. The chain employs TRBV12-3 or TRBV12-4 and TRBJ2-1, with 11 bases that match TRBD2. The V gene end was trimmed by 6 bases and the J gene end by 6 bases; junction bases not matched to a gene: 1. The CDR3 length is 13 residues. CDR3 region: CASRGTSGNEQFF. The CDR3 region has the DNA TGTGCCAGCAGGGGGACTAGCGGCAATGAGCAGTTCTTC.

This clonotype has ten or more counts. This rearrangement joins TRBV27 to TRBJ2-1; D is perhaps TRBD2 (5 bases). Germline CDR1 and CDR2: MNHEY and SMNVEV (reference sequence). This CDR3 contains 17 residues. Trimming left V 2 bases short and J 2 bases short, with 16 bases between. The DNA for the CDR3 is TGTGCCAGCAGTTTAATTTTCGGCGGGCTTACCTACAATGAGCAGTTCTTC. Amino acid sequence: CASSLIFGGLTYNEQFF.

J is TRBJ2-7 and V is TRBV9; TRBD1 matches 8 bases. Germline CDR1 SGDLS, CDR2 YYNGEE. V lost 0 bases, J lost 1 base, and 6 bases stayed unmatched. The CDR3 runs to 16 residues. This chain's CDR3 is CASSVARDRPSYEQYF. The CDR3 nucleotides are TGTGCCAGCAGCGTAGCGCGGGACAGGCCTTCCTACGAGCAGTACTTC.

This rearrangement joins TRBV7-2 to TRBJ2-1, with D unresolved. With 0 bases removed from V and 9 bases from J, the gap between germline ends came to 9 bases. CDR1 is SGHTA and CDR2 is FQGNSA in the germline V gene. This CDR3 spans 13 amino acids. CDR3: CASSLAIAGEQFF. The CDR3, as DNA: TGTGCCAGCAGCTTAGCGATAGCCGGTGAGCAGTTCTTC.

This clonotype has only a few counts. The gene calls are TRBV6-1 and TRBJ2-7; no clear D. The ends were cut back, 5 bases at V and 2 bases at J, with 10 bases in the middle. Germline values: CDR1 MNHNS, CDR2 SASEGT. This CDR3 is built from 13 residues. This CDR3 reads CASSPNPAYEQYF. Written as DNA, the CDR3 is TGTGCCAGCAGTCCTAACCCGGCCTACGAGCAGTACTTC.

The chain joins TRBV20-1 to TRBJ2-3, with TRBD1 identical over 10 bases. Germline assignment: CDR1 DFQATT and CDR2 SNEGSKA (reference sequence). Losses at the gene ends were 5 bases for V and 3 bases for J; bases not matched to a gene: 11. The CDR3 covers 16 residues. The CDR3, as DNA: TGCAGTGCTCAGACCGGGACAGGGGCTGTAACAGATACGCAGTATTTT. Amino acids: CSAQTGTGAVTDTQYF.

This clonotype was counted many times. The V and J genes are TRBV29-1 and TRBJ1-1, with D hard to call. The CDR3 has 12 residues. Trimming removed 7 bases at V and 0 bases at J, with 9 bases between. The germline V gene has CDR1 SQVTM and CDR2 ANQGSEA. The CDR3 region is CSGRKVNTEAFF. In DNA, the CDR3 is TGCAGCGGGAGGAAAGTGAACACTGAAGCTTTCTTT.

This clonotype turned up a few times. The rearrangement links TRBV14 to TRBJ2-5, with 7 bases identical to TRBD2. The CDR3 length is 15 residues. The V gene end was trimmed by 4 bases and the J gene end by 3 bases; junction bases not matched to a gene: 8. Germline V gene sequence: CDR1 SGHDN, CDR2 FVKESK. The CDR3 DNA reads TGTGCCAGCAGCCCCGGTAGAGGGAGGGAAGAGACCCAGTACTTC. As protein: CASSPGRGREETQYF.

The gene calls are TRBV30 and TRBJ2-1, with D tentatively TRBD1 or TRBD2 (6 bases each). Trimming left V 1 base short and J 4 bases short, with 8 bases between. Per the germline V gene, CDR1 is GTSNPN and CDR2 is SVGIG (reference sequence). The CDR3 consists of 13 residues. As DNA, the CDR3 is TGTGCCTGGAGTGAGGGGGGTTACAATGAGCAGTTCTTC. Its translation is CAWSEGGYNEQFF.

This clonotype was seen repeatedly, ten times or more. The chain has TRBV5-5 and TRBJ1-5; tentative D call: TRBD1 (6 bases). From germline, CDR1 is SGHKS and CDR2 YYEKEE (reference sequence). The CDR3 has 19 amino acids. The V end was cut by 1 base, the J end by 0 bases, with 20 bases between. CDR3 DNA sequence: TGTGCCAGCAGCTTGTCCTTGGACAGTGGCCTTTATAGCAATCAGCCCCAGCATTTT. Translating it yields CASSLSLDSGLYSNQPQHF. Variable domain in full (rest from reference TRBV5-5 and TRBJ1-5): DAGVTQSPTHLIKTRGQQVTLRCSPISGHKSVSWYQQVLGQGPQFIFQYYEKEERGRGNFPDRFSARQFPNYSSELNVNALLLGDSALYLCASSLSLDSGLYSNQPQHFGDGTRLSIL.

This clonotype was detected a few times. It may be a read error: a sequence one base away is much more abundant. As DNA, the CDR3 is TGTGCCAGCAGTTTCGGGGCAATGGCCGATGAGCAGTTCTTC. Its translation is CASSFGAMADEQFF. V usage is TRBV7-2 and J usage is TRBJ2-1, with D tentatively TRBD1 or TRBD2 (5 bases each). This CDR3 has 14 amino acids. CDR1 and CDR2 from the germline V gene are SGHTA and FQGNSA. The V and J ends lost 6 bases and 8 bases respectively, with 17 bases between them.

Many counts were recorded for this clonotype. This chain connects TRBV7-2 to TRBJ2-1; 14 bases are shared with TRBD2. The V gene's germline CDR1 is SGHTA and CDR2 FQGNSA. This CDR3 is 20 amino acids long. J was trimmed by 8 bases and V by 5 bases; bases with no gene match: 20. The DNA for the CDR3 is TGTGCCAGCAGCCTGAGACTAGCGGGAGGGCCCCGGGACGCAGTCTATGAGCAGTTCTTC. Translating gives CASSLRLAGGPRDAVYEQFF.

This clonotype was counted many times. This chain uses TRBV30 with TRBJ1-1; D is undetermined. This CDR3 contains 13 residues. Trimming took off 4 bases at V and 8 bases at J, with 17 bases between the two ends. CDR1 and CDR2 from the germline V gene are GTSNPN and SVGIG (reference sequence). This chain's CDR3 is CAWILGIGIEAFF. The CDR3 bases are TGTGCCTGGATCCTTGGGATTGGAATAGAAGCTTTCTTT.

There are a few counts of this clonotype. The chain employs TRBV20-1 and TRBJ2-5, with 7 bases aligning to TRBD2. CDR1 and CDR2 from the germline V gene are DFQATT and SNEGSKA (reference sequence). V was clipped by 0 bases and J by 2 bases; unmatched bases: 9. The CDR3 is 16 amino acids. The CDR3 here is CSARDPRTSSQETQYF. CDR3 DNA: TGCAGTGCTAGAGATCCCCGGACTAGTTCACAAGAGACCCAGTACTTC.

This clonotype was seen repeatedly, ten times or more. V is TRBV5-1 and J is TRBJ2-7, with D uncertain. Germline CDR1 is SGHRS and CDR2 is YFSETQ. V lost 4 bases and J lost 3, with 8 bases in between. This CDR3 comprises 12 residues. The CDR3 nucleotides are TGCGCCAGCAGCCTGGAGAACTACGAGCAGTACTTC. Encoded protein: CASSLENYEQYF. Based on the CDR3 plus reference TRBV5-1 and TRBJ2-7, the full variable domain is KAGVTQTPRYLIKTRGQQVTLSCSPISGHRSVSWYQQTPGQGLQFLFEYFSETQRNKGNFPGRFSGRQFSNSRSEMNVSTLELGDSALYLCASSLENYEQYFGPGTRLTVT.

This clonotype has only a few counts. The chain is built from TRBV11-3 and TRBJ2-3; 7 nucleotides match TRBD1. The CDR3 has 13 amino acids. Trimming took 7 bases from V and 2 from J; bases not matched to a gene: 3. The germline gives CDR1 SGHNT, CDR2 YENEEA. CDR3 sequence: CASTDRYTDTQYF. The DNA of the CDR3 is TGTGCCAGCACGGACAGGTACACAGATACGCAGTATTTT.

This clonotype was observed at least ten times. The V gene is TRBV20-1, the J gene TRBJ1-5; tentative D call: TRBD1 (5 bases). This CDR3 is built from 15 residues. V shed 6 bases and J shed 7 bases, with 22 bases lying between them. Germline V CDR1 and CDR2: DFQATT, SNEGSKA (reference sequence). The CDR3 coding sequence is TGCAGTGCGCCGACCCCCTCTCAGGGAGGCCAGCCCCAGCATTTT. Translated: CSAPTPSQGGQPQHF.

This rearrangement joins TRBV5-6 to TRBJ2-1; D is uncertain. The CDR3 is 13 amino acids. V was clipped by 0 bases and J by 9 bases, with 10 bases between them. Per the germline V gene, CDR1 is SGHDT and CDR2 is YYEEEE. As DNA, the CDR3 is TGTGCCAGCAGCTTGGCTCTATACGGTGAGCAGTTCTTC. Its protein is CASSLALYGEQFF.

This clonotype was found many times. The rearrangement uses TRBV7-2 and TRBJ2-7; no definite D call. Trimming took off 6 bases at V and 0 bases at J, with 15 bases between the two ends. This CDR3 has 15 amino acids. CDR1 and CDR2 from the germline V gene are SGHTA and FQGNSA. The CDR3 here is CASRTLVGLSYEQYF. For the CDR3, the DNA is TGTGCCAGCAGAACCTTAGTAGGGCTCTCCTACGAGCAGTACTTC.

This clonotype has only a few counts. The rearrangement uses TRBV6-1 and TRBJ1-2, with TRBD1 identical over 7 bases. Germline V gene lookup returns CDR1 MNHNS and CDR2 SASEGT. V dropped 5 bases and J dropped 0; count of bases not matched to a gene: 6. The CDR3 extends over 15 amino acids. The CDR3 spells CASSWAGGPNYGYTF. The CDR3 bases are TGTGCCAGCAGTTGGGCAGGGGGGCCTAACTATGGCTACACCTTC.

This clonotype was seen repeatedly, ten times or more. The chain combines TRBV6-1 with TRBJ2-7; D gene uncertain. The CDR3 is 14 residues long. In germline, CDR1 is MNHNS, CDR2 SASEGT. V lost 1 base, J lost 3 bases, and 10 bases lay in between. CDR3 DNA: TGTGCCAGCAGTGAAGGGGGATGGGGCTACGAGCAGTACTTC. It codes for CASSEGGWGYEQYF.

In its sample, this clonotype was seen many times. This rearrangement joins TRBV10-3 to TRBJ1-6; 8 nucleotides line up with TRBD1. Germline V gene lookup returns CDR1 ENHRY and CDR2 SYGVKD. CDR3 length equals 14 residues. V was clipped by 7 bases and J by 10 bases; unmatched bases: 9. Here the CDR3 reads CAIKNGQGGSPLHF. The CDR3 nucleotides read TGTGCCATCAAGAATGGACAGGGTGGATCACCCCTCCACTTT.

This clonotype appeared many times. J is TRBJ1-1 and V is TRBV2; no clear D gene. CDR1 is SNHLY, CDR2 FYNNEI, per germline. The CDR3 runs 12 residues. The V gene lost 4 bases and the J gene lost 3 bases, with 6 bases spanning the gap. The CDR3 region has the DNA TGTGCCAGCAGTGTTCGGGACACTGAAGCTTTCTTT. It specifies CASSVRDTEAFF.